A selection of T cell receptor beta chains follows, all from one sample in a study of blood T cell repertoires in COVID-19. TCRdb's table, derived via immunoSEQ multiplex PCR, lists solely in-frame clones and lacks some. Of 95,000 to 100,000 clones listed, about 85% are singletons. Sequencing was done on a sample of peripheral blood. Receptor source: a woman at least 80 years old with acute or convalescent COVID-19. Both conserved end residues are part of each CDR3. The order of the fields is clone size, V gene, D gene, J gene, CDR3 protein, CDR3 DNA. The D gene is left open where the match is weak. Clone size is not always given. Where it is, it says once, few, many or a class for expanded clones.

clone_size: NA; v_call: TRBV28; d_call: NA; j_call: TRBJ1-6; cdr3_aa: CASSFGQGNSPLHF; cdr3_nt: TGTGCCAGCAGTTTTGGGCAGGGGAATTCACCCCTCCACTTT
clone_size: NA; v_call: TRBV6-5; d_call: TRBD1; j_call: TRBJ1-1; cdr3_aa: CASRRQGLNTEAFF; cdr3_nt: TGTGCCAGCAGAAGACAGGGTTTAAACACTGAAGCTTTCTTT
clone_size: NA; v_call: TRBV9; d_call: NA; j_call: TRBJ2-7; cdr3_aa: CASSVEWGSSYEQYF; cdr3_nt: TGTGCCAGCAGCGTAGAATGGGGCAGCTCCTACGAGCAGTACTTC
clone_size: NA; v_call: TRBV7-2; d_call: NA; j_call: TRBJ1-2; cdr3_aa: CASSSIGGALGYTF; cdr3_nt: TGTGCCAGCTCCTCTATAGGGGGGGCGCTCGGCTACACCTTC
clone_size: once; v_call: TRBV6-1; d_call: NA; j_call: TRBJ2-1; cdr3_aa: CASSTIAAEQFF; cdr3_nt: TGTGCCAGCAGTACAATAGCCGCCGAGCAGTTCTTC
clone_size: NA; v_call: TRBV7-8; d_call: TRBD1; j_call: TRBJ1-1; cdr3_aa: CASTPTGTENTEAFF; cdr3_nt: TGTGCCAGCACCCCGACGGGGACAGAGAACACTGAAGCTTTCTTT
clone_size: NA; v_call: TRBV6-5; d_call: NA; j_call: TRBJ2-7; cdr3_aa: CASSSRGEQYF; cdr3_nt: TGTGCCAGCAGTTCGAGAGGCGAGCAGTACTTC
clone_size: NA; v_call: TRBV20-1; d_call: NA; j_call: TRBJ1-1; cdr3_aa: CSAHRFAFF; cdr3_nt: TGCAGTGCCCACAGGTTTGCTTTCTTT
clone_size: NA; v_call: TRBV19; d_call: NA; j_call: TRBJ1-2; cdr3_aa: CASSIDREQNYGYTF; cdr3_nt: TGTGCCAGTAGTATAGATCGGGAACAGAACTATGGCTACACCTTC
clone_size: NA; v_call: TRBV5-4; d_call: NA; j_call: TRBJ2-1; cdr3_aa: CASRPAALYNEQFF; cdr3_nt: TGTGCCAGCAGGCCGGCGGCCCTCTACAATGAGCAGTTCTTC
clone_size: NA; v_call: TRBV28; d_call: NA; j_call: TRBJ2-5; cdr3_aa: CASSLGRIETQYF; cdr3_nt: TGTGCCAGCAGTTTAGGGAGAATAGAGACCCAGTACTTC
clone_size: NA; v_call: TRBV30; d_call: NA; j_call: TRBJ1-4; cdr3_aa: CAWSPGAGEEKLFF; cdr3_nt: TGTGCCTGGAGCCCAGGGGCAGGGGAAGAAAAACTGTTTTTT
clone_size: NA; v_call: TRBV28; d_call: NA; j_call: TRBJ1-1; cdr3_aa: CASSLRTEAFF; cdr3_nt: TGTGCCAGCAGTTTACGGACAGAAGCTTTCTTT
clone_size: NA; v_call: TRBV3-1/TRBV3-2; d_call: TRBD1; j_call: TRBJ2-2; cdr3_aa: CASSHKGTGGPGELFF; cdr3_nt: TGTGCCAGCAGCCATAAAGGGACAGGAGGACCCGGGGAGCTGTTTTTT
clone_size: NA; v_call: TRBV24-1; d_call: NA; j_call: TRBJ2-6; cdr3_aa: CATSSPRGHPSF; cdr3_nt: TGTGCCACCAGCTCACCTCGGGGACACCCATCTTTC
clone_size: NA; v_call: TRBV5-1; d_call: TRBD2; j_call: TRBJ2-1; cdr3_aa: CASSLGSRTRVNEQFF; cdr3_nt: TGCGCCAGCAGCTTGGGGTCCCGGACTAGGGTTAATGAGCAGTTCTTC
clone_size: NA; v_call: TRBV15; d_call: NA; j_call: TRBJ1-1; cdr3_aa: CATSRDRSPLTEAFF; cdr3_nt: TGTGCCACCAGCAGAGATCGTAGCCCCTTGACTGAAGCTTTCTTT
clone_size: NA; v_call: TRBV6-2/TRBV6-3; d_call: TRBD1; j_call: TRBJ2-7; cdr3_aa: CASSKTGESYEQYF; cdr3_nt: TGTGCCAGCAGTAAGACAGGGGAATCCTACGAGCAGTACTTC
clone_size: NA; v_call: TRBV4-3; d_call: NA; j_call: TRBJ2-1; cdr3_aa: CASSQGRVSSNEQFF; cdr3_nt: TGCGCCAGCAGCCAAGGTCGAGTATCAAGTAATGAGCAGTTCTTC
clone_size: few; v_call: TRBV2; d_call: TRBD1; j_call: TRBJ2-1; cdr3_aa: CASSRQGNEQFF; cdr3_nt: TGTGCCAGCAGTCGACAGGGAAATGAGCAGTTCTTC
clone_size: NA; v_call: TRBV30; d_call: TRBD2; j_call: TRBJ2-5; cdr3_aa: CAWSWGGQETQYF; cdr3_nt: TGTGCCTGGAGTTGGGGGGGGCAAGAGACCCAGTACTTC
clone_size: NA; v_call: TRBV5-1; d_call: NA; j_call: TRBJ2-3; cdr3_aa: CASSLAIGETQYF; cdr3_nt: TGCGCCAGCAGCTTGGCGATCGGGGAAACGCAGTATTTT
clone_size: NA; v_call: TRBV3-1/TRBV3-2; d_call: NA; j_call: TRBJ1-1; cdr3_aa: CASIDTWNTEAFF; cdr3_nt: TGTGCCAGCATCGACACGTGGAACACTGAAGCTTTCTTT
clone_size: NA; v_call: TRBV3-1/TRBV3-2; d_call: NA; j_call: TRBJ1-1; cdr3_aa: CASSQERGAEGNTEAFF; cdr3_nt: TGTGCCAGCAGCCAAGAACGCGGGGCCGAGGGGAACACTGAAGCTTTCTTT
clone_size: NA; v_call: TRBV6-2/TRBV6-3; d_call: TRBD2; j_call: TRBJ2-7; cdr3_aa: CASSLSGLAGFLREQYF; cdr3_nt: TGTGCCAGCAGTTTGAGTGGACTAGCGGGTTTCTTGCGCGAGCAGTACTTC
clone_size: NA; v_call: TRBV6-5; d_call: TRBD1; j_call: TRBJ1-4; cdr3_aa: CASSKSRDRGEKLFF; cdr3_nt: TGTGCCAGCAGTAAGTCACGGGACAGGGGTGAAAAACTGTTTTTT
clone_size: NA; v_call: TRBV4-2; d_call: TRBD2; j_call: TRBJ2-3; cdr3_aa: CASSQTSGGAISTQYF; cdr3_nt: TGTGCCAGCAGCCAAACTAGCGGGGGGGCTATCTCCACGCAGTATTTT
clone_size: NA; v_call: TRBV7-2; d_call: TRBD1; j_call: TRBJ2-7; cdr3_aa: CASSYRTGADEQYF; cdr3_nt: TGTGCCAGCAGCTACCGGACAGGGGCGGATGAGCAGTACTTC
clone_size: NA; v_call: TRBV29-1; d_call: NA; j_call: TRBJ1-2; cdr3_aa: CSAQDTGVHGYTF; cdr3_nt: TGCAGCGCCCAAGATACAGGAGTACATGGCTACACCTTC
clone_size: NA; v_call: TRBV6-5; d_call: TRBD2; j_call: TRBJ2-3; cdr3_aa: CATSYWLAGSTDTQYF; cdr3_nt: TGTGCCACCAGTTACTGGCTAGCGGGCTCCACAGATACGCAGTATTTT
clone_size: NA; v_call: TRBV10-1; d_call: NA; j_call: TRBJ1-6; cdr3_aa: CASSGSRDSPLHF; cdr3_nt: TGCGCCAGCAGTGGTTCGAGGGATTCACCCCTCCACTTT
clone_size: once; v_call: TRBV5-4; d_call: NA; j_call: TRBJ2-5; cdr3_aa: CASSLETAGETQYF; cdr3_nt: TGTGCCAGCAGCTTGGAAACGGCAGGAGAGACCCAGTACTTC
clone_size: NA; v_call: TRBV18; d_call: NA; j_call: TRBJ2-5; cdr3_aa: CASSPALGETQYF; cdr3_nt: TGTGCCAGCTCACCTGCATTGGGCGAGACCCAGTACTTC
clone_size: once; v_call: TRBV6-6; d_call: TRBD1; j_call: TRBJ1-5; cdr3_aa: CASTGGDQPQHF; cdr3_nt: TGTGCCAGCACAGGGGGAGATCAGCCCCAGCATTTT
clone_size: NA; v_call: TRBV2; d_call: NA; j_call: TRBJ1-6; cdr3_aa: CASGRGSYNSPLHF; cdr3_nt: TGTGCCAGCGGCAGGGGTTCCTATAATTCACCCCTCCACTTT
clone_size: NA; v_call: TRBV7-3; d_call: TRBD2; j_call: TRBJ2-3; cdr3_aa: CASSLNGGTDTQYF; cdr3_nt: TGTGCCAGCAGCTTAAACGGGGGGACAGATACGCAGTATTTT
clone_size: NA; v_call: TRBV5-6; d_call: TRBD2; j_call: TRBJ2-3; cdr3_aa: CASSLRLAGGPDTQYF; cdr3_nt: TGTGCCAGCAGCTTGAGGCTAGCGGGGGGGCCAGATACGCAGTATTTT
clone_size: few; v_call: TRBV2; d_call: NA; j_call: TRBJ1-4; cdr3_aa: CASSLLGEGEKLFF; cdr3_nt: TGTGCCAGCAGCCTTCTAGGGGAGGGGGAAAAACTGTTTTTT
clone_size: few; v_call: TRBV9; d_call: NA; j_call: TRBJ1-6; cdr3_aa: CASSPLVGSNSPLHF; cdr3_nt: TGTGCCAGCAGCCCCCTTGTGGGGAGTAATTCACCCCTCCACTTT
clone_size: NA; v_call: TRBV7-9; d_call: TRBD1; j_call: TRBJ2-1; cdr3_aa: CASSPDRGDYNEQFF; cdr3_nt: TGTGCCAGCAGCCCAGACAGGGGGGACTACAATGAGCAGTTCTTC
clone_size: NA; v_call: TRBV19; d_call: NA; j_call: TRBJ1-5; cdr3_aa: CASTGQLEGPQHF; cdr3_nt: TGTGCCAGTACAGGACAGCTTGAGGGGCCCCAGCATTTT
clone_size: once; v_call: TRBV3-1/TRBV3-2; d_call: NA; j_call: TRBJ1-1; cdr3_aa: CASSQVDTEAFF; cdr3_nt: TGTGCCAGCAGCCAAGTAGACACTGAAGCTTTCTTT
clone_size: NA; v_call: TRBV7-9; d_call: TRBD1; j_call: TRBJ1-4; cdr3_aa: CASSRTGGGRTNEKLFF; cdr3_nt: TGTGCCAGCAGCCGTACAGGGGGCGGGCGGACTAATGAAAAACTGTTTTTT
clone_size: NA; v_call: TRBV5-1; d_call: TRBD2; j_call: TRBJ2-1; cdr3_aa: CASSPPSGGGVPEQFF; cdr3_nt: TGCGCCAGCAGTCCCCCCAGCGGGGGGGGAGTCCCCGAGCAGTTCTTC
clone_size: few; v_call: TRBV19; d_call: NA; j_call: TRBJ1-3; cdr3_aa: CASRRVQDSGNTIYF; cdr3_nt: TGTGCCAGCCGGAGGGTTCAGGACTCTGGAAACACCATATATTTT
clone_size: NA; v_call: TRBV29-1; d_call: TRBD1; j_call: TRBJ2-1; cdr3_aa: CSVVPGTGVRNEQFF; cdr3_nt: TGCAGCGTCGTTCCCGGGACAGGCGTGCGGAATGAGCAGTTCTTC
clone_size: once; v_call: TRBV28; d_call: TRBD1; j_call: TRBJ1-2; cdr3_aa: CASSSPSGGQGAEGYTF; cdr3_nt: TGTGCCAGCAGTTCCCCGTCAGGGGGGCAGGGGGCGGAGGGCTACACCTTC
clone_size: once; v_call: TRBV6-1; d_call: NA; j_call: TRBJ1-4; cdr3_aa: CASSRDHFEKLFF; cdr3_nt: TGTGCCAGCAGTCGCGATCATTTCGAAAAACTGTTTTTT
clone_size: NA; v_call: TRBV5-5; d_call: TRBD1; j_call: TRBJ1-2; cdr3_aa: CASSLETGSSYGYTF; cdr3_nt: TGTGCCAGCAGCTTGGAGACAGGGTCGAGCTATGGCTACACCTTC
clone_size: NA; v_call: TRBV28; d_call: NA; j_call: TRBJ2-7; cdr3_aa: CASSSSGISEQYF; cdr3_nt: TGTGCCAGCAGTTCATCAGGGATTAGCGAGCAGTACTTC
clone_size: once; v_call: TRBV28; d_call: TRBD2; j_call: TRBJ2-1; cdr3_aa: CASSLSGGTYNEQFF; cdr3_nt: TGTGCCAGCAGTTTATCGGGAGGGACCTACAATGAGCAGTTCTTC
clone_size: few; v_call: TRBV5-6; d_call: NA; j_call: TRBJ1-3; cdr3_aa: CASSLLSVRNTIYF; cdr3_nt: TGTGCCAGCAGCTTGTTATCGGTCAGAAACACCATATATTTT
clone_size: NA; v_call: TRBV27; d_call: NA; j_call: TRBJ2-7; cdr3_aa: CASSSRVGYEQYF; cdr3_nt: TGTGCCAGCAGTAGCAGGGTAGGCTACGAGCAGTACTTC
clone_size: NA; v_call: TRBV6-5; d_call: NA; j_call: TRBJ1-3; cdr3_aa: CASSYALGDFTIYF; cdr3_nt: TGTGCCAGCAGTTACGCCCTCGGGGATTTCACCATATATTTT
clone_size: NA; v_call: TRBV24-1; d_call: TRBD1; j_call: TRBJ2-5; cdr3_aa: CATSPGTGGRETQYF; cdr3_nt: TGTGCCACCAGTCCCGGGACAGGGGGCCGAGAGACCCAGTACTTC
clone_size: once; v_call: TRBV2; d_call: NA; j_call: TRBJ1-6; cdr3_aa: CASSEGPSSYNSPLHF; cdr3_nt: TGTGCCAGCAGTGAAGGGCCTAGCTCCTATAATTCACCCCTCCACTTT
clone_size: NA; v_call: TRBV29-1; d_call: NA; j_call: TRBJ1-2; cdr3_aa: CSVRLEGSHGYTF; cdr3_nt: TGCAGCGTTAGGTTGGAGGGATCTCATGGCTACACCTTC
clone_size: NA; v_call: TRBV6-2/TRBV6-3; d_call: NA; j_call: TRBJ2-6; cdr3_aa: CASSKPGVPGANVLTF; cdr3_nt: TGTGCCAGCAGTAAACCAGGGGTGCCTGGGGCCAACGTCCTGACTTTC
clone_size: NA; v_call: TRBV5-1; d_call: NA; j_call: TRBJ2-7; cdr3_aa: CASSLGQTQVEQYF; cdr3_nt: TGCGCCAGCAGCTTGGGACAGACGCAGGTCGAGCAGTACTTC